Sequencing of this TCR beta chain was carried out in a study of shared T cell receptors in the human thymus. Losses at the gene ends were 2 bases for V and 0 bases for J; bases not matched to a gene: 11. The CDR3 runs 18 residues. Germline CDR1 and CDR2: MNHEY and SMNVEV (reference sequence). Profiling relied on immunoSEQ multiplex PCR, and the TCRdb table lists in-frame clones only, not all of them. Of some 700,000 clones in the sample, approximately 88% are singletons; the top ten hold about 0.01%. These same data were also listed under a study on human thymus T cells.

The chain is built from TRBV27 and TRBJ2-3; TRBD2 matches 7 bases. The TCR comes from a boy under two years old with a congenital heart defect. Sequencing input: thymocytes. CDR3 bases: TGTGCCAGCAGTTTACCCCCACCGACTAGCCGTAGCACAGATACGCAGTATTTT. This codes for CASSLPPPTSRSTDTQYF.